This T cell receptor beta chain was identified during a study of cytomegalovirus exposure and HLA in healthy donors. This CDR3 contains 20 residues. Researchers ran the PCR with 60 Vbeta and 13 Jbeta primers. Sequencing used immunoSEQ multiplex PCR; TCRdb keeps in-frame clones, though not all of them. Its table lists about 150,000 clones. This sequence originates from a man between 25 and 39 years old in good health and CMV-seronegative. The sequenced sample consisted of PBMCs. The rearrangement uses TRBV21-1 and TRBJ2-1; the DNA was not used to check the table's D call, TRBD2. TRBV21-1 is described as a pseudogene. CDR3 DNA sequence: TGTGCCAGCAGCCCCACCCCCCGACTAGCGGGAGGCCACTCCTACAATGAGCAGTTCTTC. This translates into CASSPTPRLAGGHSYNEQFF.